Listed below are T cell receptor beta chains from one sample, sequenced in a study of T cell responses to AZD1222 COVID-19 vaccine. Only in-frame clones appear in the TCRdb table, and some are missing; sequencing was by immunoSEQ multiplex PCR. The sample lists 150,000 to 200,000 clones, roughly nine tenths seen once, with less than 3% in the top ten. Sequencing was performed on peripheral blood, taken on day 0 of AZD1222 vaccination. The receptor set was obtained from an adult in good health. Each CDR3 is given with its conserved first and last residue. A D gene is named only where the DNA matches it firmly. Where a row states a size, it is once, few, many or the class of an expanded clone; other rows omit it.

v_gene	d_gene	j_gene	abundance	CDR3aa	CDR3nt
TRBV18	TRBD1	TRBJ1-2	-	CASSPGGTSLGYGYTF	TGTGCCAGCTCGCCAGGGGGGACATCTTTAGGGTATGGCTACACCTTC
TRBV4-3	TRBD1	TRBJ1-3	few	CASSHRYRGDSGNTIYF	TGCGCCAGCAGCCACAGGTACAGGGGAGACTCTGGAAACACCATATATTTT
TRBV11-2	-	TRBJ1-6	-	CARRSHNSPLHF	TGTGCCAGACGGTCCCATAATTCACCCCTCCACTTT
TRBV2	-	TRBJ2-3	-	CASSEEAGTQYF	TGTGCCAGCAGTGAGGAAGCAGGTACGCAGTATTTT
TRBV7-2	TRBD2	TRBJ2-4	-	CASSPAGGKNIQYF	TGTGCCAGCAGCCCAGCGGGGGGGAAAAACATTCAGTACTTC
TRBV7-2	-	TRBJ2-1	-	CASSPQRNTWKDEQFF	TGTGCCAGCAGCCCACAGCGGAACACCTGGAAGGATGAGCAGTTCTTC
TRBV2	TRBD1	TRBJ1-4	-	CASSDLRGVVEKLFF	TGTGCCAGCAGTGACCTCAGGGGGGTGGTTGAAAAACTGTTTTTT
TRBV6-5	-	TRBJ1-1	-	CASSYSGAGDTEAFF	TGTGCCAGCAGTTACTCGGGGGCGGGGGACACTGAAGCTTTCTTT
TRBV6-5	-	TRBJ1-2	few	CATLRGAEGYTF	TGTGCCACTCTACGGGGGGCGGAGGGCTACACCTTC
TRBV27	TRBD1	TRBJ1-1	-	CASSLGQGAPIRATEAFF	TGTGCCAGCAGTTTAGGGCAGGGGGCGCCCATTCGGGCCACTGAAGCTTTCTTT
TRBV20-1	TRBD1	TRBJ2-7	-	CSARGQGGTYEQYF	TGCAGTGCTCGTGGACAGGGGGGAACCTACGAGCAGTACTTC